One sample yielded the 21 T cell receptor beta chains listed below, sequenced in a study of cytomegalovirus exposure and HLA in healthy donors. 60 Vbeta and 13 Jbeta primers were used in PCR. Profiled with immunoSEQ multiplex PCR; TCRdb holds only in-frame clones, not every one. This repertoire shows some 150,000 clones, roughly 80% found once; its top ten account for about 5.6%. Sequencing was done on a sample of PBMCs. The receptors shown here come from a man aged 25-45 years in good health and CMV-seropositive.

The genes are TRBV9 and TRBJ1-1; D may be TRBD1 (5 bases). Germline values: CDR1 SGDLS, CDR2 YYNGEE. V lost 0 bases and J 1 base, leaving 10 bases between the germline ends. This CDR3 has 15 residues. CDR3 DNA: TGTGCCAGCAGCGTAGTAGTGGGGCCGAACACTGAAGCTTTCTTT. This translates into CASSVVVGPNTEAFF. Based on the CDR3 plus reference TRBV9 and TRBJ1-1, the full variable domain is DSGVTQTPKHLITATGQRVTLRCSPRSGDLSVYWYQQSLDQGLQFLIQYYNGEERAKGNILERFSAQQFPDLHSELNLSSLELGDSALYFCASSVVVGPNTEAFFGQGTRLTVV.

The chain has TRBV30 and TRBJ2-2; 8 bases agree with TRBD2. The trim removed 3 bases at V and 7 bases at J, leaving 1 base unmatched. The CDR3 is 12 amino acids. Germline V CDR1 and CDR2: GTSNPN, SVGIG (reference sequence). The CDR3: CAWRRGGGELFF. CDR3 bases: TGTGCCTGGAGACGGGGGGGCGGGGAGCTGTTTTTT.

The CDR3 DNA is TGCGCCAGCAGCCAAGTTACTAGCGGGAACGATGAGCAGTTCTTC. Protein sequence: CASSQVTSGNDEQFF. The genes are TRBV4-1 and TRBJ2-1; TRBD2 matches 10 bases. Germline CDR1 and CDR2: MGHRA and YSYEKL. The junction had 5 bases not matched to a gene; V was cut back by 1 base and J by 8 bases. This CDR3 has 15 residues.

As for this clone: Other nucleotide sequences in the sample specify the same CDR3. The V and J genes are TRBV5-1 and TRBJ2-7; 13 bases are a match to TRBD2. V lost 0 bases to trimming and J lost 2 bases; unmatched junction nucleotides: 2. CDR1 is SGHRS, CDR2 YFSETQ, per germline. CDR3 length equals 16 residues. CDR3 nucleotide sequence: TGCGCCAGCAGCTTGGGGGGACTAGCGGGAACCTACGAGCAGTACTTC. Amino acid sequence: CASSLGGLAGTYEQYF.

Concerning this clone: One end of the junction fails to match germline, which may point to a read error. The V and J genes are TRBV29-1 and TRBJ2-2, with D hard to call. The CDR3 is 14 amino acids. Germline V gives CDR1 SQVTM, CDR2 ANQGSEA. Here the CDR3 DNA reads TGCAGCGTTCAAGAATTAAGCTTCACCGGGGAGCTGTTTTTT. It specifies CSVQELSFTGELFF.

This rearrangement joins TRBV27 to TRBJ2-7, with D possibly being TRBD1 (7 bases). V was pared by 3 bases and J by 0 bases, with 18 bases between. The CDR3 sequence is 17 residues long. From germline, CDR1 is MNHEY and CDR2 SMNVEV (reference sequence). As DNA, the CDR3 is TGTGCCAGCAGTTTTAGGGGGCTAGCGCGACGCTCCTACGAGCAGTACTTC. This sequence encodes CASSFRGLARRSYEQYF.

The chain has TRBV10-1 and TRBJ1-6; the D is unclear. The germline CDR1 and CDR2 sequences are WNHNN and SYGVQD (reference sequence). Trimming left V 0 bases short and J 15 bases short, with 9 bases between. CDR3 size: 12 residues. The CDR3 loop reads CASSESCPGLHF. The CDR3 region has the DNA TGCGCCAGCAGTGAGTCTTGCCCGGGCCTCCACTTT.

The chain's CDR3 is CAWSVRRDRGPDQPQHF. DNA of the CDR3: TGTGCCTGGAGTGTACGGCGGGACAGGGGGCCAGATCAGCCCCAGCATTTT. The chain links TRBV30 to TRBJ1-5; 12 nucleotides align to TRBD1. The CDR3 totals 17 residues. The trim removed 0 bases at V and 5 bases at J, leaving 8 bases unmatched. The germline CDR1 and CDR2 sequences are GTSNPN and SVGIG (reference sequence).

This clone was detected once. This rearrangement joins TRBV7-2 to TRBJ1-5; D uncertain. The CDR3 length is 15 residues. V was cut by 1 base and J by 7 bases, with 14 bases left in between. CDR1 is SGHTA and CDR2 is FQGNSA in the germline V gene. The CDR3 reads CASSLEGLGGQPQHF. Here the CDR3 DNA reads TGTGCCAGCAGCTTAGAAGGTTTGGGCGGGCAGCCCCAGCATTTT.

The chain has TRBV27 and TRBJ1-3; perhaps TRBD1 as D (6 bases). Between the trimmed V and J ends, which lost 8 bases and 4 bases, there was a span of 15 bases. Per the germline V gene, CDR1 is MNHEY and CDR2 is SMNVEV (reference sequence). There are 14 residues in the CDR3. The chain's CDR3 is CASVDRYLGNTIYF. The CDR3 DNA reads TGTGCCAGCGTAGACAGGTATCTAGGAAACACCATATATTTT.

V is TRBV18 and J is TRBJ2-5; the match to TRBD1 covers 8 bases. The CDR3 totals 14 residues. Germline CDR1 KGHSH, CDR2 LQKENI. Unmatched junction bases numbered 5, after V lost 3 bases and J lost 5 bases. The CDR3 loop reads CASSPGQAWETQYF. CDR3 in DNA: TGTGCCAGCTCACCGGGACAGGCCTGGGAGACCCAGTACTTC.

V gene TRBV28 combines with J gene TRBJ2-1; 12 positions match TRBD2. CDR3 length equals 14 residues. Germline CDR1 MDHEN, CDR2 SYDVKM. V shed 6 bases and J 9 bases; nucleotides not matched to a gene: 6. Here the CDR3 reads CASRLAGGGGEQFF. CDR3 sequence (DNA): TGTGCCAGCAGACTAGCGGGAGGAGGTGGTGAGCAGTTCTTC.

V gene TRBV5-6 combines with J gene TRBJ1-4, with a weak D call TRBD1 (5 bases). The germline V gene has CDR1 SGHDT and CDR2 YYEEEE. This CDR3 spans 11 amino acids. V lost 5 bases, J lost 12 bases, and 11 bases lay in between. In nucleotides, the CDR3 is TGTGCCAGCAGTCTGCGGGGGGAACTGTTTTTT. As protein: CASSLRGELFF.

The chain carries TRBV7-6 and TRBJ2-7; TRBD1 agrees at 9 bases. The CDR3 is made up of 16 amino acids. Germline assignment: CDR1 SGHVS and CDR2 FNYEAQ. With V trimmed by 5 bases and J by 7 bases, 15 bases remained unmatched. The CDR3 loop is CASSVGQGVSLGEQYF. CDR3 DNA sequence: TGTGCCAGCAGCGTGGGACAGGGAGTATCATTGGGTGAGCAGTACTTC.

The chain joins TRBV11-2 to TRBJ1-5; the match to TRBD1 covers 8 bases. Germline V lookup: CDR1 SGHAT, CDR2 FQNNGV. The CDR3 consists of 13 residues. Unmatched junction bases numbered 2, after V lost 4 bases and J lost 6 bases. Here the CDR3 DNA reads TGTGCCAGCAGCTCAGGACAGGGTCAGCCCCAGCATTTT. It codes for CASSSGQGQPQHF.

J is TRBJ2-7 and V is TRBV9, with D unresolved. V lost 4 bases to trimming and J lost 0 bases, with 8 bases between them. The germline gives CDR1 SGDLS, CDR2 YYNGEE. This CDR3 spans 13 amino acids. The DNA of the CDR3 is TGTGCCAGCAGCCCCAGGATCTCCTACGAGCAGTACTTC. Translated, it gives CASSPRISYEQYF.

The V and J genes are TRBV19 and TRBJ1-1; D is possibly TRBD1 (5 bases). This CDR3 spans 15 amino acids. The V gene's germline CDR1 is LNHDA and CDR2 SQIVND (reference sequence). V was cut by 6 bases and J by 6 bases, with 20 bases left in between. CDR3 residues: CASRTVREILAEAFF. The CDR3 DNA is TGTGCCAGTAGAACCGTCAGGGAAATTTTAGCTGAAGCTTTCTTT.

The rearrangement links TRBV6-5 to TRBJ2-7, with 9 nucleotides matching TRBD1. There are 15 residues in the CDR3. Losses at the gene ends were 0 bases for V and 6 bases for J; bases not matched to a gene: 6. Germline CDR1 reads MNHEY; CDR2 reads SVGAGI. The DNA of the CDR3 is TGTGCCAGCAGTTACTCCCGGACAGGGGAAACCGAGCAGTACTTC. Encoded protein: CASSYSRTGETEQYF.

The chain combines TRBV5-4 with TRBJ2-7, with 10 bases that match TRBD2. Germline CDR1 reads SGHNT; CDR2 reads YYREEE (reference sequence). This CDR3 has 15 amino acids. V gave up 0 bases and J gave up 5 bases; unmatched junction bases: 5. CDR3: CASSLELAGDNEQYF. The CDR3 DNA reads TGTGCCAGCAGCTTGGAGCTAGCGGGAGATAACGAGCAGTACTTC.

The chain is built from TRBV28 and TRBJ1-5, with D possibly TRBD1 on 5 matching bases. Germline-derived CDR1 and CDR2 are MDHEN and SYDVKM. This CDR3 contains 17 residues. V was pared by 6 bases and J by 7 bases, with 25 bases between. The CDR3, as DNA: TGTGCCAGCAGGGCCCCACAGGAGGGTGGCCCATACCAGCCCCAGCATTTT. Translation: CASRAPQEGGPYQPQHF.

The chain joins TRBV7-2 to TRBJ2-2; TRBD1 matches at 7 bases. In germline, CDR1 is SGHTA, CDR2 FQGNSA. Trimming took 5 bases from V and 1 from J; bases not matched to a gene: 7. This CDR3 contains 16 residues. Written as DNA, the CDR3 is TGTGCCAGCAGCCTCAGGGGACAGAAGAACACCGGGGAGCTGTTTTTT. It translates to CASSLRGQKNTGELFF.